This T cell receptor (beta chain) was sequenced during a study of T cells expressing NK-cell markers. Study-level background: Sorted CD3+CD56+NKG2C+, CD3+CD56+NKG2C- and CD3+CD56-NKG2C+ T-cell subsets were beta-chain profiled. With respect to HCMV, seven of the eight sequenced donors were seropositive, and one was seronegative.

Findings and limits, study-wide: Each of over 5 donors carried dominant NKG2C+ clonotypes accounting for about 1.0-7.5% of CD8+ T cells.

The CDR3 runs 14 residues. Germline V CDR1 and CDR2: SQVTM, ANQGSEA. TCRdb re-called the 5' RACE reads and gives one entry per CDR3 protein, without DNA. The sample spans about 150,000 distinct CDR3 sequences; the ten largest clones claim less than 40%. To note about this clonotype: Its antigen is still unknown.

The chain links TRBV29-1 to TRBJ2-5; lacking DNA, the TRBD1 call made by TCRdb goes unchecked. Input material: blood T cells: a sorted CD56 or NKG2C T cell subset, CD4+ or CD8+ T cells, or bulk PBMC T cells (not recorded which). The sequence was obtained from a woman in her forties or fifties in good health. CDR3: CSVDRDSYGGTQYF.